These T cell receptor beta chains were read from a single sample in a study of Ad26.COV2.S vaccination and SARS-CoV-2 variants. Libraries were prepared by immunoSEQ multiplex PCR; TCRdb keeps only in-frame clonotypes and omits some of them. The table shows some 340,000 clones, with about 85% occurring only once. This specimen was peripheral blood, taken in a trial of Ad26.COV2.S vaccine versus placebo. The source is a person between 18 and 65 years old who received the Ad26.COV2.S COVID-19 vaccine or a placebo. CDR3s include the opening cysteine and the closing phenylalanine or tryptophan.

>TRBV7-9|TRBJ1-1
CASSSQTLGSNTEAFF
>TRBV5-1|TRBJ2-3
CASSLGQGRDTQYF
>TRBV10-3|TRBJ2-3
CAISESNLGGDTQYF
>TRBV6-1|TRBJ2-1
CASSEDIMAYNEQFF
>TRBV5-1|TRBJ1-4
CASSLGPAEKLFF
>TRBV6-5|TRBJ1-5
CASSRQVGQPQHF
>TRBV19|TRBJ1-5
CASSFTGGNQPQHF
>TRBV28|TRBJ1-1
CAIEGQGKNTEAFF
>TRBV4-2|TRBJ1-1
CASSPMTGYTEAFF
>TRBV7-9|TRBJ1-6
CASSLRQKNSPLHF
>TRBV7-3|TRBJ1-1
CASSLEYNTEAFF
>TRBV11-2|TRBJ2-7
CASSLEGGRAPYEQYF
>TRBV3-1/TRBV3-2|TRBJ2-7
CASSQPPEYNEQYF
>TRBV4-2|TRBJ1-1
CASSQHLTENTEAFF
>TRBV4-1|TRBJ2-7
CASSQAPGQSIEQYF
>TRBV21-1|TRBJ1-1
CASSSGNTEAFF
>TRBV19|TRBJ1-1
CATTNLLNTEAFF
>TRBV30|TRBJ1-2
CAWRTGRNYGYTF
>TRBV6-5|TRBJ1-1
CASSYRPGGTEAFF
>TRBV5-5|TRBJ2-1
CASSLVGGGYNEQFF
>TRBV9|TRBJ2-1
CASSRRGQSSYNEQFF